These 16 T cell receptor beta chains originate from one sample sequenced in a study of T-cell memory formation after mild COVID-19. MiXCR, run by TCRdb on the 5' RACE reads, gives a single entry per CDR3 protein. Among 250,000 to 300,000 distinct CDR3 sequences listed, around 15% were seen once. The sequencing sample was made of PBMCs or a T cell subset sorted from them (not recorded which). These receptors all stem from a man between 18 and 29 years old who had mild COVID-19 (a few samples of this study predate the infection). Cell type and time point are not known.

V is TRBV27 and J is TRBJ2-3; TRBD1 matches 9 bases. The CDR3 is 14 residues long. J lost 2 bases, V lost 4 bases, and 1 base had no gene match. Germline CDR1 is MNHEY and CDR2 is SMNVEV (reference sequence). The CDR3 bases are TGTGCCAGCAGTTGGGACAGGGTCACAGATACGCAGTATTTT. Translated, it gives CASSWDRVTDTQYF.

This clonotype was seen at least ten times. CDR3 bases: TGTGCCAGCAGCTTGGTAGGCTCGAACTACGAGCAGTACTTC. Residues: CASSLVGSNYEQYF. The chain links TRBV5-6 to TRBJ2-7, with D hard to call. This CDR3 region has 14 residues. CDR1 is SGHDT and CDR2 is YYEEEE in the germline V gene. V lost 0 bases and J 3 bases, leaving 10 bases between the germline ends.

This clonotype was observed a few times. The gene calls are TRBV4-2 and TRBJ2-5; D is unresolved. Germline V gene lookup returns CDR1 LGHNA and CDR2 YNFKEQ. Trimming shortened V by 4 bases and J by 4 bases, and 13 bases separated the two germline ends. The CDR3 totals 14 residues. CDR3 DNA: TGTGCCAGCAGCCTAAAGGACGACCTAGAGACCCAGTACTTC. This encodes CASSLKDDLETQYF.

The sample holds a few counts of this clonotype. This sequence joins TRBV2 and TRBJ2-4, with D perhaps TRBD2 (5 bases). Trimming pared 3 bases from V and 3 bases from J, leaving 15 bases between. The CDR3 totals 16 residues. Germline-derived CDR1 and CDR2 are SNHLY and FYNNEI. The CDR3 coding sequence is TGTGCCAGCAGTGAGCGGGCAGCCTCGGGCAAAAACATTCAGTACTTC. This gives the protein CASSERAASGKNIQYF.

The chain uses TRBV9 and TRBJ2-1, with 11 nucleotides matching TRBD2. Germline V gene data show CDR1 as SGDLS and CDR2 as YYNGEE. Germline trimming cut 4 bases from V and 3 bases from J; bases unmatched to any gene: 6. CDR3 length: 16 amino acids. CDR3 residues: CASSSRLAGSYNEQFF. DNA of the CDR3: TGTGCCAGCAGCTCGAGACTAGCGGGAAGCTACAATGAGCAGTTCTTC.

The chain couples TRBV6-4 to TRBJ2-7; TRBD1 matches 10 bases. The CDR3 has 17 residues. Germline loops: CDR1 MRHNA, CDR2 SNTAGT. Germline trimming cut 8 bases from V and 4 bases from J; bases unmatched to any gene: 17. Here the CDR3 DNA reads TGTGCCAGCTGGACGAGGACAGGGGGTTTTGGGATATACGAGCAGTACGTC. Translation gives CASWTRTGGFGIYEQYV.

This clonotype has more than one count but fewer than ten. The chain couples TRBV7-8 to TRBJ2-3; maybe TRBD1 (5 bases). Germline V CDR1 and CDR2: SGHVS, FQNEAQ. The CDR3 covers 12 residues. Trimming removed 1 base from V and 10 bases from J, with 9 bases in between. Here the CDR3 reads CASSLGGRAQYF. In DNA, the CDR3 is TGTGCCAGCAGCTTAGGTGGCAGGGCGCAGTATTTT.

This clonotype was seen more than once but under ten times. The chain has TRBV15 and TRBJ1-2; the D gene is possibly TRBD1 (5 bases). This CDR3 is built from 14 residues. V lost 5 bases and J lost 7, with 17 bases in between. Per the germline V gene, CDR1 is LNHNV and CDR2 is YYDKDF (reference sequence). The CDR3 is CATSQYQGFGGYTF. In DNA, the CDR3 is TGTGCCACCAGCCAGTATCAGGGTTTTGGTGGCTACACCTTC.

The rearrangement links TRBV7-2 to TRBJ2-3, with 9 bases fitting TRBD2. The CDR3 is made up of 14 amino acids. V gave up 1 base and J gave up 10 bases; unmatched junction bases: 6. CDR1 is SGHTA and CDR2 is FQGNSA in the germline V gene. The CDR3 loop is CASSLVAGVSAQYF. The CDR3, as DNA: TGTGCCAGCAGCTTAGTAGCGGGGGTGTCGGCGCAGTATTTT.

This clonotype showed up just a few times. The chain recombines TRBV5-1 with TRBJ2-5; no clear D. Trimming took off 0 bases at V and 3 bases at J, with 9 bases between the two ends. This CDR3 is built from 14 residues. Germline values: CDR1 SGHRS, CDR2 YFSETQ. Here the CDR3 reads CASSLGPPKETQYF. As DNA, the CDR3 is TGCGCCAGCAGCTTGGGACCCCCCAAAGAGACCCAGTACTTC.

There are a few counts of this clonotype. The genes are TRBV18 and TRBJ2-2; 8 nucleotides match TRBD1. The germline gives CDR1 KGHSH, CDR2 LQKENI. V gave up 5 bases and J gave up 3 bases; unmatched junction bases: 5. This CDR3 region has 15 residues. CDR3 in DNA: TGTGCCAGCTCATCCGGGACAGGCTACACCGGGGAGCTGTTTTTT. It specifies CASSSGTGYTGELFF.

V is TRBV5-1 and J is TRBJ2-2, with D unresolved. The V gene lost 4 bases and the J gene lost 5 bases, with 12 bases spanning the gap. The CDR3 is 14 residues long. Germline assignment: CDR1 SGHRS and CDR2 YFSETQ. The CDR3 here is CASSKTRNTGELFF. In DNA, the CDR3 is TGCGCCAGCAGCAAGACACGGAATACCGGGGAGCTGTTTTTT.

This clonotype came up a few times. The rearrangement links TRBV20-1 to TRBJ1-1; D may be TRBD1 (5 bases). The germline CDR1 and CDR2 sequences are DFQATT and SNEGSKA (reference sequence). V was clipped by 6 bases and J by 11 bases, with 13 bases between them. This CDR3 region has 10 residues. The DNA of the CDR3 is TGCAGTGCACCCCGGGACCGGGCTTTCTTT. It translates to CSAPRDRAFF.

In its sample, this clonotype was seen a few times. V is TRBV12-3 or TRBV12-4 and J is TRBJ1-2; TRBD1 might be the D (5 bases). V gave up 6 bases and J gave up 8 bases, with 25 bases separating them. The CDR3 totals 16 residues. The CDR3 region is CASSPTPGPVLLGYTF. CDR3 nucleotides: TGTGCCAGCAGCCCCACTCCGGGACCTGTTCTCCTGGGCTACACCTTC.

The chain links TRBV13 to TRBJ1-1, with unresolved D. The ends were cut back, 5 bases at V and 4 bases at J, with 11 bases in the middle. The germline V gene encodes CDR1 PRHDT and CDR2 FYEKMQ (reference sequence). The CDR3 runs 13 residues. CDR3 DNA: TGTGCCAGCAGCACCCAGGAGGGCACTGAAGCTTTCTTT. This sequence encodes CASSTQEGTEAFF.

There are a few counts of this clonotype. In nucleotides, the CDR3 is TGTGCCAGCAGTGAATACCCCGGGACAGGGGCTAACACCGGGGAGCTGTTTTTT. Its protein product is CASSEYPGTGANTGELFF. The V gene is TRBV25-1, the J gene TRBJ2-2; 10 nucleotides align to TRBD1. The junction had 6 bases not matched to a gene; V was cut back by 0 bases and J by 2 bases. The CDR3 covers 18 residues. Germline values: CDR1 MGHDK, CDR2 SYGVNS.